This T cell receptor beta chain was found in a study of T cell repertoires in cytomegalovirus infection. Study as a whole: Public TCR beta signature analysis indicated the presence of both CMV infection and matching HLA type.

The length of the CDR3 is 12 residues. Trimming left V 6 bases short and J 8 bases short, with 13 bases between. Germline V gives CDR1 SGHVS, CDR2 FNYEAQ. General study findings and limits: The cumulative frequency of public TCR beta families distinguished individuals who carried CMV together with the relevant HLA. Clonotype analysis showed dominance of the ex vivo response by HLA-C-restricted CMV-specific TCR beta clonotypes.

The table lists this clonotype with many counts. Antigen specificity is unknown. MiXCR, applied by TCRdb to the reads, yields one record per CDR3 protein. The repertoire holds about 700,000 distinct CDR3 sequences, with around a third as singletons. The chain couples TRBV7-6 to TRBJ1-1, with D maybe TRBD1 (6 bases). This clonotype was sampled from a human donor in good health (CMV status not recorded). Some clones in this sample may be carry-over from other donors' samples. The sample here was cultured PBMCs, taken from culture after CMV antigen stimulation. The CDR3, as DNA: TGTGCCAGCAGTGAAGCCGGGGGCGAAGCTTTCTTT. This sequence encodes CASSEAGGEAFF.